The 3 T cell receptor beta chains presented below share a single source sample, sequenced in a study of blood T cell repertoires in COVID-19. Assay: immunoSEQ multiplex PCR; the TCRdb copy retains only in-frame clones and omits some. This table holds roughly 52,000 clones, 85% found once. Source material: peripheral blood. These receptors were obtained from a human donor in a cohort sampled during active COVID-19.

V and J are TRBV30 and TRBJ2-1; D perhaps matches TRBD2 (7 bases). The germline V and J ends were trimmed by 2 bases and 2 bases, with 16 bases remaining between them. Germline lookup yields CDR1 GTSNPN and CDR2 SVGIG (reference sequence). The length of the CDR3 is 16 residues. The CDR3 sequence is CAWSPRGGRAYNEQFF. The CDR3 bases are TGTGCCTGGAGTCCCCGAGGGGGGAGGGCCTACAATGAGCAGTTCTTC. Full variable domain (missing parts from reference TRBV30 and TRBJ2-1): SQTIHQWPATLVQPVGSPLSLECTVEGTSNPNLYWYRQAAGRGLQLLFYSVGIGQISSEVPQNLSASRPQDRQFILSSKKLLLSDSGFYLCAWSPRGGRAYNEQFFGPGTRLTVL.

In this sample, this clone turned up a few times. In DNA, the CDR3 is TGTGCCAGCAGCTTAGAGCGGACCTACAATGAGCAGTTCTTC. Its translation: CASSLERTYNEQFF. J is TRBJ2-1 and V is TRBV11-2, with D unclear. This CDR3 is 14 amino acids long. The germline V gene encodes CDR1 SGHAT and CDR2 FQNNGV. Trimming pared 0 bases from V and 2 bases from J, leaving 5 bases between.

The rearrangement links TRBV5-1 to TRBJ2-1; 11 bases agree with TRBD2. Germline V gene lookup returns CDR1 SGHRS and CDR2 YFSETQ. The junction had 5 bases not matched to a gene; V was cut back by 0 bases and J by 9 bases. The CDR3 sequence is 15 residues long. The CDR3 bases are TGCGCCAGCAGCTTGGTGACTAGCGGGATAGGTGAGCAGTTCTTC. This codes for CASSLVTSGIGEQFF.